This T cell receptor beta chain came from a study of blood T cells in healthy people across ages. Study conclusions and caveats: Donor CMV status was unknown, possibly confounding expanded clonotype changes.

Concerning this clonotype itself: Its target is unknown.

Each sample provided at least 6 micrograms of extracted total RNA. Germline V gives CDR1 SNHLY, CDR2 FYNNEI. This CDR3 is built from 12 residues. V dropped 6 bases and J dropped 6 bases, with 6 bases sitting between them. Sample-barcoded 5' priming and a J-beta primer mix drove a second PCR of about 7 to 12 cycles. TCRdb redid the calling of the 5' RACE reads with MiXCR, one entry per CDR3 protein. The profile shows 780,000 or so distinct CDR3 sequences, roughly 50% of them singletons. This sequence was found in a man aged 40-50 years in good health. This sequence joins TRBV2 and TRBJ1-6; D call uncertain. Specimen: blood. The CDR3 is CASRVTNSPLHF. CDR3 DNA: TGTGCCAGCAGGGTCACTAATTCACCCCTCCACTTT.